The next 15 T cell receptor beta chains were all read from a single sample in a study of cytomegalovirus exposure and HLA in healthy donors. In the PCR, 60 Vbeta and 13 Jbeta primers were used. The assay was immunoSEQ multiplex PCR, and TCRdb's table has in-frame clones only and misses some. The data contain 150,000 to 200,000 clones, around four fifths of them singletons. Sequencing used PBMCs. The receptors originated from a young man in good health and CMV-seropositive.

The rearrangement uses TRBV5-1 and TRBJ2-7; D is unresolved. Trimming removed 7 bases at V and 2 bases at J, with 19 bases between. The CDR3 has 15 amino acids. CDR1 and CDR2 from the germline V gene are SGHRS and YFSETQ. CDR3 loop: CASGPQSRPTYEQYF. The CDR3 region has the DNA TGCGCCAGCGGCCCCCAAAGCAGGCCAACCTACGAGCAGTACTTC.

CDR3 residues: CASSRSRTGTGRVGELFF. The CDR3 DNA reads as TGTGCCAGCAGCCGCTCACGTACCGGGACAGGCCGGGTCGGGGAGCTGTTTTTT. The V gene is TRBV7-6, the J gene TRBJ2-2, with 8 bases matching TRBD1. The V gene's germline CDR1 is SGHVS and CDR2 FNYEAQ. Trimming at V came to 5 bases and at J to 7 bases, leaving 18 bases not matched to a gene. CDR3 length equals 18 residues.

The chain joins TRBV29-1 to TRBJ2-7; D possibly corresponds to TRBD1 (6 bases). The V gene's germline CDR1 is SQVTM and CDR2 ANQGSEA. V was cut by 4 bases and J by 0 bases, with 13 bases left in between. This CDR3 spans 14 amino acids. The CDR3 protein is CSVGLGTPSYEQYF. The DNA of the CDR3 is TGCAGCGTTGGGTTAGGGACACCCTCCTACGAGCAGTACTTC.

The CDR3 DNA reads TGTGCCAGCAGTGAAGCCGGACTAGCGGGAGCAGATACGCAGTATTTT. The encoded protein is CASSEAGLAGADTQYF. The chain employs TRBV6-1 and TRBJ2-3; 13 bases line up with TRBD2. V trimming: 0 bases; J trimming: 4 bases; junction bases outside the gene matches: 1. The CDR3 loop spans 16 amino acids. CDR1 MNHNS and CDR2 SASEGT come from the germline V gene.

This clone was seen a few times. The CDR3 nucleotides are TGTGCCAGCAGTTACCCCAGGACAGGGGGCAGCTATGGCTACACCTTC. Translated, it gives CASSYPRTGGSYGYTF. J is TRBJ1-2 and V is TRBV6-6; 11 nucleotides line up with TRBD1. The CDR3 is made up of 16 amino acids. The germline V gene encodes CDR1 MNHNY and CDR2 SVGAGI (reference sequence). V trimming: 2 bases; J trimming: 4 bases; junction bases outside the gene matches: 6.

The rearrangement joins TRBV18 to TRBJ2-7, with 11 bases that match TRBD2. Per the germline V gene, CDR1 is KGHSH and CDR2 is LQKENI. This CDR3 is built from 18 residues. Trimming removed 3 bases from V and 3 bases from J; junction bases left unmatched: 13. CDR3 nucleotide sequence: TGTGCCAGCTCACCGATAACTAGCGGGAGCAACCCTAACTACGAGCAGTACTTC. It codes for CASSPITSGSNPNYEQYF.

For this clone: The conserved closing phenylalanine or tryptophan is absent in this CDR3, likely reflecting a read error. The chain carries TRBV11-2 and TRBJ1-6; a possible D gene is TRBD1 (6 bases). This CDR3 is 16 amino acids long. V lost 2 bases and J 9 bases, leaving 17 bases between the germline ends. Germline CDR1 reads SGHAT; CDR2 reads FQNNGV. The CDR3 sequence is CASSLMTGLSGSPLHL. The CDR3 region has the DNA TGTGCCAGCAGCTTAATGACAGGCCTCAGTGGTTCACCCCTCCACCTT.

As regards this clone: The same CDR3 arises from other DNA sequences in this sample as well. The DNA for the CDR3 is TGCGCCAGCAGCCAAGATCAGGGGGTAGGTCAGCCCCAGCATTTT. It codes for CASSQDQGVGQPQHF. The V gene is TRBV4-3, the J gene TRBJ1-5; 7 bases fit TRBD1. The germline CDR1 and CDR2 sequences are LGHNA and YSLEER. With V trimmed by 0 bases and J by 6 bases, 5 bases remained unmatched. The CDR3 is 15 residues long.

The chain couples TRBV9 to TRBJ2-3; 8 bases are a match to TRBD2. The CDR3 contains 15 residues. In germline, CDR1 is SGDLS, CDR2 YYNGEE. Trimming at V came to 3 bases and at J to 3 bases, leaving 6 bases not matched to a gene. CDR3 protein: CASSAGLVGTDTQYF. The CDR3 DNA sequence: TGTGCCAGCAGCGCGGGACTAGTGGGAACAGATACGCAGTATTTT.

The V gene is TRBV5-1, the J gene TRBJ1-1; 8 bases are shared with TRBD1. The V and J ends lost 4 bases and 6 bases, in that order; junction bases with no gene match: 11. Germline CDR1 and CDR2: SGHRS and YFSETQ. The CDR3 length is 15 residues. CDR3: CASSAGAGGASEAFF. The CDR3 DNA sequence: TGCGCCAGCAGCGCGGGGGCAGGGGGCGCCTCTGAAGCTTTCTTT.

The chain uses TRBV10-3 and TRBJ2-3, with a possible D match to TRBD2 (5 bases). There are 14 residues in the CDR3. The V end was cut by 7 bases, the J end by 2 bases, with 13 bases between. CDR1 and CDR2 from the germline V gene are ENHRY and SYGVKD. CDR3 region: CAIKRGGHTDTQYF. In nucleotides, the CDR3 is TGTGCCATCAAACGAGGCGGGCACACAGATACGCAGTATTTT.

The rearrangement uses TRBV5-1 and TRBJ2-2; 8 bases fit TRBD1. Unmatched junction bases numbered 4, after V lost 3 bases and J lost 0 bases. CDR3 size: 16 residues. CDR1 and CDR2 from the germline V gene are SGHRS and YFSETQ. Here the CDR3 DNA reads TGCGCCAGCAGCTGGACAGGGTCCCCGAACACCGGGGAGCTGTTTTTT. Its translation: CASSWTGSPNTGELFF.

The V gene is TRBV30, the J gene TRBJ2-3; 16 nucleotides agree with TRBD2. V was pared by 5 bases and J by 6 bases, with 17 bases of the junction left unmatched. The CDR3 covers 19 residues. The V gene's germline CDR1 is GTSNPN and CDR2 SVGIG (reference sequence). Written as DNA, the CDR3 is TGTGCCTGGGCGGGACTAGCGGGAGGGGGGCCACACACACGGGATACGCAGTATTTT. This encodes CAWAGLAGGGPHTRDTQYF.

The chain is built from TRBV7-9 and TRBJ1-5; D is unclear. With 1 base removed from V and 3 bases from J, the gap between germline ends came to 7 bases. Looked up from germline, CDR1 is SEHNR and CDR2 is FQNEAQ (reference sequence). The CDR3 is 14 amino acids. The CDR3 DNA reads TGTGCCAGCAGCTTAGACACTACCAATCAGCCCCAGCATTTT. Protein sequence: CASSLDTTNQPQHF.

This clone was seen a handful of times. The chain links TRBV5-1 to TRBJ1-1, with D possibly matching TRBD1 (5 bases). CDR3 length: 13 amino acids. Germline CDR1 and CDR2: SGHRS and YFSETQ. Trimming pared 5 bases from V and 5 bases from J, leaving 13 bases between. CDR3 DNA: TGCGCCAGCAGGCCCCCCTCAGGGACTGAAGCTTTCTTT. It is translated as CASRPPSGTEAFF.